This is a list of T cell receptor beta chains from one sample in a study of blood T cell repertoires in COVID-19. Sequenced by immunoSEQ multiplex PCR; TCRdb stores in-frame clones only, minus some. The sample has about 220,000 clones, more than 75% seen once. Sequencing was performed on peripheral blood. Receptors originate from a woman aged 70-85 years with COVID-19, enrolled during active disease. Each CDR3 is given without its conserved first and last residue. The order of the fields is J gene, V gene, CDR3 protein.

TRBJ2-1 | TRBV7-2 | ASSSSGEQF
TRBJ1-2 | TRBV7-9 | ASSTTLYDGYT
TRBJ1-5 | TRBV24-1 | ATSDLTDNQPQH
TRBJ2-7 | TRBV19 | ASTRALAGGYEQY
TRBJ1-2 | TRBV5-1 | ASSLGTEYT
TRBJ2-1 | TRBV29-1 | SVEDPLVALLYDNPDARF
TRBJ1-5 | TRBV6-2/TRBV6-3 | ASSYRRTGDNNQPQH
TRBJ2-3 | TRBV24-1 | ATSDLTPAGAPADTQY
TRBJ1-6 | TRBV6-5 | ASTLSGNSPLH
TRBJ2-7 | TRBV5-4 | ASSLPQRYEQY
TRBJ2-1 | TRBV28 | ASSSPGHYNEQF
TRBJ1-2 | TRBV6-5 | ASRDLSGQGFGYT
TRBJ1-2 | TRBV24-1 | ATSDPRGSGAAGYT
TRBJ1-6 | TRBV24-1 | ATSGRTGSPLH
TRBJ1-2 | TRBV18 | ASSRDSTGLYGYT
TRBJ1-1 | TRBV7-2 | ASSEIRGRKAF
TRBJ2-1 | TRBV5-1 | ASSRRQIIYNEQF
TRBJ1-2 | TRBV18 | ASFYDREGSGYT
TRBJ2-7 | TRBV29-1 | SVTGVSYEQY
TRBJ2-4 | TRBV14 | ASSQGAGGSNIQY
TRBJ2-4 | TRBV6-2/TRBV6-3 | ASSPGQGMTAKNIQY
TRBJ2-3 | TRBV5-1 | ASGLADTQY
TRBJ1-2 | TRBV19 | ASSMMWTGPMRGYT
TRBJ1-2 | TRBV5-1 | ASSLDFNGYT
TRBJ1-1 | TRBV5-5 | ASSLQGPGNTEAF
TRBJ2-5 | TRBV2 | ASLRAPAAYQETQY
TRBJ2-7 | TRBV19 | ASSIIGDGSYEQY
TRBJ2-7 | TRBV18 | ASSPDRGRAYEQY
TRBJ2-7 | TRBV6-1 | ASSGGTSGRGYEQY
TRBJ1-2 | TRBV14 | ASRGDRGEGYT
TRBJ2-7 | TRBV5-6 | ASSHAYEQY
TRBJ1-1 | TRBV3-1/TRBV3-2 | ASSQDREAF
TRBJ2-1 | TRBV4-1 | ASSFLRDSNEQF
TRBJ1-3 | TRBV6-5 | ASSYGTGSGNTIY
TRBJ2-6 | TRBV5-5 | ASSLTGRSSGANVLT
TRBJ1-1 | TRBV30 | AWSNRGDTEAF
TRBJ1-2 | TRBV27 | ASRSSMGQTYFNYGYT
TRBJ2-3 | TRBV19 | ASRGTSTDTQY
TRBJ2-1 | TRBV5-4 | ASSLRRGSLLQGEQF